Shown below are 6 T cell receptor beta chains from a single sample sequenced in a study of PD-L1 blockade in urothelial cancer. Time point of the sample: peripheral blood 6 weeks after treatment start. The method was immunoSEQ multiplex PCR; TCRdb's version includes in-frame clones alone and lacks a portion of them. The sample lists about 44,000 clones; less than 95% were seen once. The sample consisted of PBMCs, taken around atezolizumab (anti-PD-L1) treatment. These receptors were taken from a man aged 70-80 years with urothelial cancer.

The chain has TRBV19 and TRBJ1-5; TRBD1 might be the D (6 bases). CDR3 size: 15 residues. Deletions cut 3 bases from V and 5 bases from J, with 14 bases between. Germline CDR1 LNHDA, CDR2 SQIVND (reference sequence). As DNA, the CDR3 is TGTGCCAGTAGTATGGGGGGGGCACGGGATCAGCCCCAGCATTTT. Amino acids: CASSMGGARDQPQHF. The full variable domain, its missing parts supplied by reference TRBV19 and TRBJ1-5, is DGGITQSPKYLFRKEGQNVTLSCEQNLNHDAMYWYRQDPGQGLRLIYYSQIVNDFQKGDIAEGYSVSREKKESFPLTVTSAQKNPTAFYLCASSMGGARDQPQHFGDGTRLSIL.

The chain links TRBV5-8 to TRBJ2-7; TRBD2 agrees at 12 bases. The CDR3 is made up of 15 amino acids. Germline V gene data show CDR1 as SGHTS and CDR2 as YDEGEE. J was trimmed by 3 bases and V by 4 bases; bases with no gene match: 5. The CDR3 nucleotides read TGTGCCAGCAGCCTACTAGCGGGAGGTCTCTACGAGCAGTACTTC. Translating gives CASSLLAGGLYEQYF.

The V gene is TRBV28, the J gene TRBJ1-3, with a weak D call TRBD1 (5 bases). The V and J ends lost 8 bases and 2 bases respectively, with 19 bases between them. The CDR3 totals 16 residues. The germline gives CDR1 MDHEN, CDR2 SYDVKM. The CDR3 DNA sequence: TGTGCCAGCGGACCAGGGTCGGCGGTAGCTGGAAACACCATATATTTT. Translated, it gives CASGPGSAVAGNTIYF.

The chain uses TRBV11-2 and TRBJ2-1; 7 bases match TRBD2. The germline V gene has CDR1 SGHAT and CDR2 FQNNGV. CDR3 size: 16 residues. V lost 0 bases and J lost 7; bases outside the gene matches: 9. The CDR3 sequence is CASSLDGGGPGNEQFF. CDR3 nucleotide sequence: TGTGCCAGCAGCTTAGACGGGGGAGGGCCTGGGAATGAGCAGTTCTTC.

The genes are TRBV6-1 and TRBJ2-1, with 10 positions matching TRBD2. The CDR3 has 15 residues. The J segment lost 0 bases and the V segment lost 4 bases, leaving 0 bases of the junction unmatched. Germline V lookup: CDR1 MNHNS, CDR2 SASEGT. CDR3: CASSGTSGSYNEQFF. In DNA, the CDR3 is TGTGCCAGCAGTGGGACTAGCGGCTCCTACAATGAGCAGTTCTTC.

This chain uses TRBV5-1 with TRBJ2-1; D gene uncertain. This CDR3 has 13 residues. Looked up from germline, CDR1 is SGHRS and CDR2 is YFSETQ. V was trimmed by 0 bases and J by 2 bases, leaving 3 bases between them. Here the CDR3 reads CASSLDTYNEQFF. Written as DNA, the CDR3 is TGCGCCAGCAGCTTGGACACCTACAATGAGCAGTTCTTC.